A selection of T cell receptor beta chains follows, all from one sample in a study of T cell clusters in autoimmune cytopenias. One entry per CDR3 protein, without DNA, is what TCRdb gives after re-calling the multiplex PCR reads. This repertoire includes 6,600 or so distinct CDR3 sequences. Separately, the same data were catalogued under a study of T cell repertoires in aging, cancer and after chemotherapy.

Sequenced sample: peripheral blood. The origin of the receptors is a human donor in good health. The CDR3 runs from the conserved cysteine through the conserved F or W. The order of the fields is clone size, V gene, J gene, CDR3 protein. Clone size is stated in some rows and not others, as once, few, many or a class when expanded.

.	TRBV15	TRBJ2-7	CATSPMRGSYEQYF
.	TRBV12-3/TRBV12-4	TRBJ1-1	CASKSATEAFF
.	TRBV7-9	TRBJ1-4	CASSLEGGSSNEKLFF
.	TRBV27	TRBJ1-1	CASSLDRGTEAFF
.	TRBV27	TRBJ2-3	CASSPLAGGSRDTQYF
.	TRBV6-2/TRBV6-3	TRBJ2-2	CASSYYNYFTGELFF
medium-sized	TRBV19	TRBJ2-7	CASSTSYQPYEQYF
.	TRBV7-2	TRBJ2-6	CASSLKGVRRPGANVLTF
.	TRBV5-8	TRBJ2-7	CASSRGLAGALGQYF
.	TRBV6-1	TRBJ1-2	CASSPTGEDGYTF
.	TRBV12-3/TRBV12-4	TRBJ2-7	CASSFRGYEQYF
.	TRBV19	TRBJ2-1	CASSSTGLGGFDEQFF
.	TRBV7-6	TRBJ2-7	CASSLGGGYEQYF
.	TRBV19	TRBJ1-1	CAATTIEGGRNEAFF
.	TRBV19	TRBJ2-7	CASSPTGIYEQYF
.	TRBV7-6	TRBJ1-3	CASSLGEGGFSGNTIYF
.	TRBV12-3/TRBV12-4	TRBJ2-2	CASSPSVNTGELFF
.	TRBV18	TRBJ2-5	CASSPPGGAETQYF
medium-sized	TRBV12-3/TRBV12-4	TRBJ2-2	CASSLGTGGIGELFF
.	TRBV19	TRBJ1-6	CASSLSTGGSSPLHF
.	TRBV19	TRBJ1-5	CASSIFDMNSNQPQHF